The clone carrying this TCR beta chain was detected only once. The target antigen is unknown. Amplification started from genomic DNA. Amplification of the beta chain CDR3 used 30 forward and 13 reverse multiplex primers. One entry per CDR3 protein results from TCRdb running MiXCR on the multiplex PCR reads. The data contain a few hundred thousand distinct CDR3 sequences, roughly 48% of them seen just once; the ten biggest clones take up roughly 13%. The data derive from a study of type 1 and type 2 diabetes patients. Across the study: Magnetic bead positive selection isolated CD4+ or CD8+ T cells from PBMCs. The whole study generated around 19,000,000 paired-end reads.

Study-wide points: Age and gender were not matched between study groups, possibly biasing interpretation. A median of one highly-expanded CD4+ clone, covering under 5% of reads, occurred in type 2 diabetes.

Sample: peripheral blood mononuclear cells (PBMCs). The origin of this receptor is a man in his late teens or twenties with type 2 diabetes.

The CDR3 DNA reads as TGTGCCAGTAGTATCTCTGGGACACCCGGGTGGGGCCATCAGCCCCAGCATTTT. Translated, it gives CASSISGTPGWGHQPQHF. This rearrangement joins TRBV19 to TRBJ1-5, with D possibly being TRBD1 (6 bases). The CDR3 totals 18 residues. Germline V gene lookup returns CDR1 LNHDA and CDR2 SQIVND (reference sequence). V dropped 3 bases and J dropped 5 bases, with 23 bases sitting between them.